A single sample gave rise to the 22 T cell receptor beta chains below, sequenced in a study of cytomegalovirus exposure and HLA in healthy donors. With 60 Vbeta and 13 Jbeta primers, the PCR was carried out. The protocol was immunoSEQ multiplex PCR, while the TCRdb copy is restricted to in-frame clones and leaves out a portion. The data show some 190,000 clones, with about 69% seen just once and approximately 5% held by the top ten. The sample comprised PBMCs. The source of these receptors is a young man in good health and CMV-seropositive.

The V gene is TRBV28, the J gene TRBJ1-5, with D possibly being TRBD1 (5 bases). The V end was cut by 4 bases, the J end by 7 bases, with 14 bases between. CDR3 length equals 14 residues. The germline gives CDR1 MDHEN, CDR2 SYDVKM. The CDR3 nucleotides are TGTGCCAGCAGTTCCAAGACAGATTTACAGCCCCAGCATTTT. It encodes CASSSKTDLQPQHF.

A few counts support this clone. The rearrangement uses TRBV4-3 and TRBJ1-6, with a weak D call TRBD1 (5 bases). Germline-derived CDR1 and CDR2 are LGHNA and YSLEER. CDR3 length equals 13 residues. The ends were cut back, 0 bases at V and 12 bases at J, with 9 bases in the middle. CDR3 bases: TGCGCCAGCAGCCAAGATCTAGGGGAACCCCTCCACTTT. This sequence encodes CASSQDLGEPLHF.

V is TRBV12-2 and J is TRBJ2-7; the table assigns TRBD2, which was not confirmed against the DNA. TRBV12-2 is termed a pseudogene. The CDR3 length is 17 residues. CDR3 protein: CASRLDSLAREPYEQYF. DNA of the CDR3: TGTGCAAGTCGCTTAGATTCTTTGGCTCGGGAACCCTACGAGCAGTACTTC.

This clone appeared once. This rearrangement joins TRBV25-1 to TRBJ1-6, with 9 nucleotides matching TRBD1. The CDR3 consists of 16 residues. Per the germline V gene, CDR1 is MGHDK and CDR2 is SYGVNS. Trimming removed 4 bases from V and 4 bases from J; junction bases left unmatched: 5. This CDR3 is CASSGWGQGYNSPLHF. CDR3 DNA sequence: TGTGCCAGCAGTGGCTGGGGACAGGGTTATAATTCACCCCTCCACTTT.

This chain links TRBV6-5 with TRBJ1-2; TRBD1 might be the D (5 bases). This CDR3 has 15 residues. The V gene's germline CDR1 is MNHEY and CDR2 SVGAGI. The V and J ends lost 8 bases and 2 bases respectively, with 18 bases between them. CDR3: CASSNHGGSNYGYTF. The CDR3 DNA reads TGTGCCAGCTCCAACCACGGGGGGTCCAACTATGGCTACACCTTC.

This chain links TRBV7-3 with TRBJ2-2, with no clear D. V lost 6 bases and J 2 bases, leaving 16 bases between the germline ends. Germline CDR1 and CDR2: SGHTA and FQGTGA. The CDR3 length is 16 residues. The CDR3, as DNA: TGTGCCAGCAGTTTGGAGCGCCTAGACAACACCGGGGAGCTGTTTTTT. Amino acid sequence: CASSLERLDNTGELFF.

This rearrangement joins TRBV7-3 to TRBJ2-2; 8 nucleotides line up with TRBD1. This CDR3 is built from 15 residues. CDR1 is SGHTA and CDR2 is FQGTGA in the germline V gene. J lost 5 bases, V lost 5 bases, and 7 bases had no gene match. The CDR3 nucleotides read TGTGCCAGCAGCCCGGGACAGGTTAGGACCGGGGAGCTGTTTTTT. This encodes CASSPGQVRTGELFF.

The V call is TRBV14, the J call TRBJ2-7; tentatively, D is TRBD1 (6 bases). CDR1 SGHDN and CDR2 FVKESK come from the germline V gene. V lost 4 bases to trimming and J lost 4 bases, with 17 bases between them. The CDR3 sequence is 15 residues long. The CDR3 here is CASSPPRGIAYEQYF. CDR3 nucleotides: TGTGCCAGCAGCCCCCCCAGGGGAATCGCTTACGAGCAGTACTTC. The full variable domain, with the rest looked up from reference TRBV14 and TRBJ2-7, is EAGVTQFPSHSVIEKGQTVTLRCDPISGHDNLYWYRRVMGKEIKFLLHFVKESKQDESGMPNNRFLAERTGGTYSTLKVQPAELEDSGVYFCASSPPRGIAYEQYFGPGTRLTVT.

CDR3 loop: CASSPPQGVGEKLFF. CDR3 in DNA: TGTGCCAGCTCACCACCGCAGGGGGTCGGGGAAAAACTGTTTTTT. V gene TRBV18 combines with J gene TRBJ1-4; 7 bases map to TRBD1. The V and J ends lost 0 bases and 8 bases, in that order; junction bases with no gene match: 6. Per the germline V gene, CDR1 is KGHSH and CDR2 is LQKENI. The CDR3 loop spans 15 amino acids.

This clone has just a few counts. The chain carries TRBV18 and TRBJ2-1, with 11 positions matching TRBD2. This CDR3 has 16 amino acids. CDR1 and CDR2 from the germline V gene are KGHSH and LQKENI. The trim removed 5 bases at V and 1 base at J, leaving 4 bases unmatched. The CDR3 DNA reads TGTGCCAGCTCATCGACTAGCGGGGAATCCTACAATGAGCAGTTCTTC. Translation gives CASSSTSGESYNEQFF.

CDR3 coding DNA: TGTGCCTGGAGTATCGAGGGGGCCGGTAGCTACACCTTC. It encodes CAWSIEGAGSYTF. The V and J genes are TRBV30 and TRBJ1-2; TRBD1 aligns across 7 bases. Germline V CDR1 and CDR2: GTSNPN, SVGIG (reference sequence). This CDR3 contains 13 residues. J gave up 9 bases and V 2 bases, and 9 bases lay outside the gene matches.

In this sample, this clone turned up once. The chain uses TRBV27 and TRBJ1-2; maybe TRBD1 (5 bases). This CDR3 contains 15 residues. V shed 7 bases and J shed 0 bases, with 15 bases lying between them. CDR1 and CDR2 from the germline V gene are MNHEY and SMNVEV (reference sequence). The CDR3 is CASTPSDRTNYGYTF. As DNA, the CDR3 is TGTGCCAGCACCCCAAGCGACAGAACTAACTATGGCTACACCTTC.

The chain joins TRBV7-9 to TRBJ2-7; D not resolved. Germline CDR1 SEHNR, CDR2 FQNEAQ (reference sequence). Trimming cost V 2 bases and J 7 bases, with 6 bases left between them. CDR3 length: 11 amino acids. The CDR3 is CASSLFVEQYF. CDR3 DNA: TGTGCCAGCAGCTTATTCGTTGAGCAGTACTTC.

The chain employs TRBV6-6 and TRBJ2-5, with TRBD1 as a possible D gene (5 bases). V gave up 0 bases and J gave up 0 bases, with 8 bases separating them. Looked up from germline, CDR1 is MNHNY and CDR2 is SVGAGI (reference sequence). The CDR3 is made up of 15 amino acids. CDR3 loop: CASSYSRTNQETQYF. In DNA form, the CDR3 reads TGTGCCAGCAGTTACTCCAGGACAAACCAAGAGACCCAGTACTTC.

V and J are TRBV7-9 and TRBJ1-1; no firm D call. Between the trimmed V and J ends, which lost 1 base and 5 bases, there was a span of 14 bases. CDR1 and CDR2 (germline): SEHNR, FQNEAQ (reference sequence). The CDR3 contains 15 residues. The CDR3 loop reads CASSLGSGIGTEAFF. The CDR3 bases are TGTGCCAGCAGCTTAGGTTCGGGGATAGGGACTGAAGCTTTCTTT.

This chain joins TRBV7-2 and TRBJ1-1; a possible D gene is TRBD1 (5 bases). Germline assignment: CDR1 SGHTA and CDR2 FQGNSA. With 5 bases removed from V and 0 bases from J, the gap between germline ends came to 16 bases. The CDR3 runs 16 residues. CDR3 bases: TGTGCCAGCAGCCTTGGAGGGACCTATATGAACACTGAAGCTTTCTTT. As protein: CASSLGGTYMNTEAFF.

V usage is TRBV28 and J usage is TRBJ1-1, with D possibly being TRBD1 (6 bases). Germline V CDR1 and CDR2: MDHEN, SYDVKM. The CDR3 loop spans 14 amino acids. Trimming stripped 2 bases from V and 3 bases from J, with 10 bases between. The CDR3 sequence is CASSLTGRDTEAFF. DNA for the CDR3: TGTGCCAGCAGTTTAACAGGGCGGGACACTGAAGCTTTCTTT.

V usage is TRBV2 and J usage is TRBJ2-5; TRBD1 matches at 8 bases. TRBJ2-7 explains the end of the DNA better; the J call may be wrong. Looked up from germline, CDR1 is SNHLY and CDR2 is FYNNEI. This CDR3 is 13 amino acids long. The CDR3 coding sequence is TGTGCCAGCAGCGTGGACAGGGAAGGCGAGCAGTACTTC. Translated: CASSVDREGEQYF.

The V call is TRBV19, the J call TRBJ1-2; a possible D gene is TRBD1 (6 bases). Germline-derived CDR1 and CDR2 are LNHDA and SQIVND (reference sequence). Trimming left V 11 bases short and J 2 bases short, with 9 bases between. This CDR3 comprises 11 residues. CDR3 sequence reads: CAAQGNYGYTF. CDR3 nucleotides: TGTGCCGCTCAGGGGAACTATGGCTACACCTTC.

The CDR3 protein is CASRSSGRGYNEQFF. Written as DNA, the CDR3 is TGTGCCAGCAGATCCAGCGGGAGGGGATACAATGAGCAGTTCTTC. V usage is TRBV5-8 and J usage is TRBJ2-1, with 10 bases fitting TRBD2. Trimming cost V 5 bases and J 4 bases; bases outside gene matches: 6. The CDR3 runs to 15 residues. Germline V CDR1 and CDR2: SGHTS, YDEGEE.

The chain is built from TRBV7-3 and TRBJ1-1; D unresolved. The V gene lost 2 bases and the J gene lost 3 bases, with 7 bases spanning the gap. Germline CDR1 and CDR2: SGHTA and FQGTGA. This CDR3 has 13 residues. CDR3 in amino acids: CASSLFPYTEAFF. The DNA of the CDR3 is TGTGCCAGCAGCTTATTCCCCTACACTGAAGCTTTCTTT.

Regarding this clone: This same CDR3 is encoded by further DNA sequences in the sample. The chain employs TRBV5-1 and TRBJ1-1; 8 bases fit TRBD1. Trimming cost V 4 bases and J 5 bases; bases outside gene matches: 7. The CDR3 sequence is 14 residues long. The germline CDR1 and CDR2 sequences are SGHRS and YFSETQ. CDR3 sequence: CASSLQGAGTEAFF. The CDR3 DNA sequence: TGCGCCAGCAGCCTGCAGGGGGCAGGGACTGAAGCTTTCTTT.